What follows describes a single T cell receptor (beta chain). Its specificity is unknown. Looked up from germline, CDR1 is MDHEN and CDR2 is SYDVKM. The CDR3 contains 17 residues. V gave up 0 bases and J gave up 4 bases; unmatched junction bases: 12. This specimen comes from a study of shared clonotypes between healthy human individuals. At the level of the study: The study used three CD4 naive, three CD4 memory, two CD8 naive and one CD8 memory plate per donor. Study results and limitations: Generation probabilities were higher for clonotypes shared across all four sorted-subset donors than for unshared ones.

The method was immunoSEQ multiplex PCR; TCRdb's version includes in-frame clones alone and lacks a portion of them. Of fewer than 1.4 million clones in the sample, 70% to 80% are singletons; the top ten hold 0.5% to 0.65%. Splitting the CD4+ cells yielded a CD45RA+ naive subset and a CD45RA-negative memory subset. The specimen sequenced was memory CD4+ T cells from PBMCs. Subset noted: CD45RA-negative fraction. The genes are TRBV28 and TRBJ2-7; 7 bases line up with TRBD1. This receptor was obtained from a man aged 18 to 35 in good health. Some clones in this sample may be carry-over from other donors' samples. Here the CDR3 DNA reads TGTGCCAGCAGTTTATGGACAGGGAATGTTAGAGCGTACGAGCAGTACTTC. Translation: CASSLWTGNVRAYEQYF.